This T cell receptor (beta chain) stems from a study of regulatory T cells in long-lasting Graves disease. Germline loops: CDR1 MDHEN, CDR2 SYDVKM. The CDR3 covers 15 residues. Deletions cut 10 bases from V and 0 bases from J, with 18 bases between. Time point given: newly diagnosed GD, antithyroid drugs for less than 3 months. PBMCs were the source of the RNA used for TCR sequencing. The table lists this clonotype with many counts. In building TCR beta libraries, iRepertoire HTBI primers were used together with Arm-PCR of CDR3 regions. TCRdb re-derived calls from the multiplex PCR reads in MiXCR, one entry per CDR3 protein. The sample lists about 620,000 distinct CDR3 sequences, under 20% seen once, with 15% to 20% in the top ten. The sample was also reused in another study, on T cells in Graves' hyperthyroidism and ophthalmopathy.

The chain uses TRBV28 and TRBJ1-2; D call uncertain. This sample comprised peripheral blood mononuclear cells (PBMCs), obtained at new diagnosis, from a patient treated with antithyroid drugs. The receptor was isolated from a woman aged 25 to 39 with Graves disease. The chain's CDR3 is CAIEEAAAANYGYTF. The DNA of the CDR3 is TGTGCCATCGAGGAGGCGGCAGCAGCTAACTATGGCTACACCTTC.